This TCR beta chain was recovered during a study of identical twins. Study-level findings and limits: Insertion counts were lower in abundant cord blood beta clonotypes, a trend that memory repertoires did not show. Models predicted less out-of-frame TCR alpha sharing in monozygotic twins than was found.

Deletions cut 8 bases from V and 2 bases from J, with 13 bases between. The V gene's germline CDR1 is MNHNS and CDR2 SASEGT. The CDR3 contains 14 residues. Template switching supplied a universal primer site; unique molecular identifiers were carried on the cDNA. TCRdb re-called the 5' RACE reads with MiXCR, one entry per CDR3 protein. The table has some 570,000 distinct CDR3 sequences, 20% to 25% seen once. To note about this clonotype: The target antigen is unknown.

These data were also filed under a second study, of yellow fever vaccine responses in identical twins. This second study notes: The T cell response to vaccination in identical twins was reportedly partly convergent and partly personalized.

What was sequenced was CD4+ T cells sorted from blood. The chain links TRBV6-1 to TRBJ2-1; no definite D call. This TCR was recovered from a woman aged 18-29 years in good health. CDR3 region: CASRPQSTYNEQFF. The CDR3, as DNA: TGTGCCAGCCGCCCCCAGTCTACCTACAATGAGCAGTTCTTC.